These T cell receptor beta chains were read from a single sample in a study of cytomegalovirus exposure and HLA in healthy donors. This table comes from immunoSEQ multiplex PCR, and its TCRdb copy is limited to in-frame clones, with some not included. The repertoire has some 150,000 clones, 84% of them found once; the top ten carry less than 2.5%. The specimen was PBMCs. The receptors come from a boy younger than 10 in good health and CMV-seronegative. Each CDR3 is given with its conserved first and last residue. The D gene is left open where the match is weak. Not all rows give a size; the values are once, few, many and, for expanded clones, a class.

v_gene: TRBV29-1
len: 11
abundance: .
j_gene: TRBJ2-7
d_gene: .
CDR3aa: CSVEVAGLWYF
CDR3nt: TGCAGCGTTGAAGTGGCAGGGCTTTGGTACTTC

v_gene: TRBV18
len: 15
abundance: .
j_gene: TRBJ1-4
d_gene: TRBD1
CDR3aa: CASSRGTAINEKLFF
CDR3nt: TGTGCCAGCTCACGGGGGACAGCGATTAATGAAAAACTGTTTTTT

v_gene: TRBV7-6
len: 14
abundance: .
j_gene: TRBJ2-1
d_gene: .
CDR3aa: CASSLGPGDNEQFF
CDR3nt: TGTGCCAGCAGCTTAGGCCCGGGGGACAATGAGCAGTTCTTC

v_gene: TRBV19
len: 14
abundance: .
j_gene: TRBJ1-5
d_gene: .
CDR3aa: CASTGGELDQPQHF
CDR3nt: TGTGCCAGTACCGGAGGGGAGTTGGATCAGCCCCAGCATTTT

v_gene: TRBV4-3
len: 17
abundance: .
j_gene: TRBJ2-2
d_gene: TRBD2
CDR3aa: CASSQVISGTRTGELFF
CDR3nt: TGCGCCAGCAGCCAAGTTATTAGCGGGACCCGGACCGGGGAGCTGTTTTTT

v_gene: TRBV27
len: 17
abundance: .
j_gene: TRBJ1-1
d_gene: .
CDR3aa: CASSKIPGSGLNTEAFF
CDR3nt: TGTGCCAGCAGTAAAATCCCGGGATCGGGTTTGAACACTGAAGCTTTCTTT

v_gene: TRBV2
len: 15
abundance: once
j_gene: TRBJ2-5
d_gene: TRBD1
CDR3aa: CASSKDRAQAETQYF
CDR3nt: TGTGCCAGCAGTAAGGACAGGGCGCAGGCGGAGACCCAGTACTTC

v_gene: TRBV6-1
len: 14
abundance: .
j_gene: TRBJ2-5
d_gene: TRBD1
CDR3aa: CASRRQGLQETQYF
CDR3nt: TGTGCCAGCAGAAGACAGGGATTGCAAGAGACCCAGTACTTC

v_gene: TRBV28
len: 15
abundance: few
j_gene: TRBJ2-7
d_gene: TRBD1
CDR3aa: CASRAEDRGGYEQYF
CDR3nt: TGTGCCAGCAGGGCAGAGGACAGGGGGGGATACGAGCAGTACTTC

v_gene: TRBV28
len: 12
abundance: .
j_gene: TRBJ2-7
d_gene: .
CDR3aa: CASSNQYYEQYF
CDR3nt: TGTGCCAGCAGTAACCAATACTACGAGCAGTACTTC

v_gene: TRBV5-4
len: 14
abundance: once
j_gene: TRBJ2-2
d_gene: TRBD1
CDR3aa: CASSRRTGAGELFF
CDR3nt: TGTGCCAGCAGCCGGAGGACAGGGGCCGGGGAGCTGTTTTTT

v_gene: TRBV19
len: 16
abundance: .
j_gene: TRBJ2-2
d_gene: TRBD2
CDR3aa: CASRITSGSFPGELFF
CDR3nt: TGTGCCAGTAGGATAACTAGCGGGAGTTTCCCCGGGGAGCTGTTTTTT

v_gene: TRBV27
len: 17
abundance: once
j_gene: TRBJ2-1
d_gene: TRBD2
CDR3aa: CASSRRLAGGPFNEQFF
CDR3nt: TGTGCCAGCAGTCGAAGACTAGCGGGAGGGCCGTTCAATGAGCAGTTCTTC

v_gene: TRBV7-9
len: 15
abundance: .
j_gene: TRBJ1-1
d_gene: TRBD1
CDR3aa: CASRRQGAKNTEAFF
CDR3nt: TGTGCCAGCAGGAGACAGGGGGCTAAGAACACTGAAGCTTTCTTT

v_gene: TRBV6-1
len: 20
abundance: .
j_gene: TRBJ1-1
d_gene: .
CDR3aa: CASSEGLDPNPGFSGTEAFF
CDR3nt: TGTGCCAGCAGTGAAGGCCTTGACCCCAACCCGGGGTTCTCTGGCACTGAAGCTTTCTTT

v_gene: TRBV5-6
len: 17
abundance: .
j_gene: TRBJ1-5
d_gene: .
CDR3aa: CASSLSTDLSSNQPQHF
CDR3nt: TGTGCCAGCAGCTTGTCGACAGATTTGAGTAGCAATCAGCCCCAGCATTTT

v_gene: TRBV5-4
len: 13
abundance: once
j_gene: TRBJ1-2
d_gene: .
CDR3aa: CASSSADSTGYTF
CDR3nt: TGTGCCAGCAGTTCCGCGGACAGTACTGGCTACACCTTC

v_gene: TRBV18
len: 16
abundance: .
j_gene: TRBJ2-3
d_gene: .
CDR3aa: CASSPISSVGADTQYF
CDR3nt: TGTGCCAGCTCACCAATATCCAGCGTTGGCGCAGATACGCAGTATTTT

v_gene: TRBV13
len: 14
abundance: .
j_gene: TRBJ1-2
d_gene: TRBD1
CDR3aa: CASSHGTGTYGYTF
CDR3nt: TGTGCCAGCAGCCACGGGACAGGAACGTATGGCTACACCTTC

v_gene: TRBV28
len: 15
abundance: .
j_gene: TRBJ2-3
d_gene: TRBD1
CDR3aa: CASRMFHRPLGTVYF
CDR3nt: TGTGCCAGCAGAATGTTCCACAGACCCCTAGGGACAGTTTATTTT

v_gene: TRBV19
len: 13
abundance: .
j_gene: TRBJ2-3
d_gene: .
CDR3aa: CASTRDSTDTQYF
CDR3nt: TGTGCCAGTACCAGGGATAGCACAGATACGCAGTATTTT

v_gene: TRBV4-1
len: 14
abundance: .
j_gene: TRBJ2-3
d_gene: .
CDR3aa: CASSQEMAADTQYF
CDR3nt: TGCGCCAGCAGCCAAGAGATGGCAGCAGATACGCAGTATTTT

v_gene: TRBV6-4
len: 13
abundance: .
j_gene: TRBJ1-4
d_gene: .
CDR3aa: CASSEGEAGKLFF
CDR3nt: TGTGCCAGCAGTGAAGGGGAGGCGGGAAAACTGTTTTTT

v_gene: TRBV4-1
len: 16
abundance: once
j_gene: TRBJ1-2
d_gene: .
CDR3aa: CASSQDIREGARGYTF
CDR3nt: TGCGCCAGCAGCCAGGATATTCGAGAAGGGGCGCGAGGCTACACCTTC

v_gene: TRBV25-1
len: 14
abundance: .
j_gene: TRBJ2-2
d_gene: .
CDR3aa: CASSATKNTGELFF
CDR3nt: TGTGCCAGCAGTGCCACAAAGAACACCGGGGAGCTGTTTTTT

v_gene: TRBV18
len: 13
abundance: few
j_gene: TRBJ1-1
d_gene: TRBD1
CDR3aa: CATWGQGGTEAFF
CDR3nt: TGTGCCACCTGGGGACAGGGCGGAACTGAAGCTTTCTTT

v_gene: TRBV6-5
len: 16
abundance: .
j_gene: TRBJ2-7
d_gene: TRBD1
CDR3aa: CASSYRTGGYFYEQYF
CDR3nt: TGTGCCAGCAGTTACCGCACAGGGGGGTACTTCTACGAGCAGTACTTC